These 14 T cell receptor beta chains share one sample of origin, sequenced in a study of T cells after yellow fever vaccination. TCRdb re-called the 5' RACE reads with MiXCR, one entry per CDR3 protein. The sample yields some 670,000 distinct CDR3 sequences, 12% seen once. The sample was PBMCs, taken on the day of the yellow fever booster vaccination. These receptors were collected from a young man who received the YFV17D yellow fever vaccine.

The rearrangement links TRBV20-1 to TRBJ1-1, with D unclear. Trimming shortened V by 0 bases and J by 0 bases, and 11 bases separated the two germline ends. This CDR3 has 15 amino acids. Per germline, CDR1 DFQATT and CDR2 SNEGSKA (reference sequence). CDR3 nucleotides: TGCAGTGCTAGAGACGTAACACTCATGAACACTGAAGCTTTCTTT. This codes for CSARDVTLMNTEAFF.

This clonotype was counted only a few times. The chain is built from TRBV7-2 and TRBJ2-2; 9 positions agree with TRBD1. After removal of 4 bases from V and 8 bases from J, the junction contained 5 bases not matched to a gene. This CDR3 has 14 amino acids. CDR1 and CDR2 from the germline V gene are SGHTA and FQGNSA. The CDR3 nucleotides read TGTGCCAGCAGCTCGGGACAGGGTGTAGGGGAGCTGTTTTTT. This sequence encodes CASSSGQGVGELFF.

The V call is TRBV27, the J call TRBJ1-2; D call uncertain. Germline CDR1 is MNHEY and CDR2 is SMNVEV (reference sequence). This CDR3 region has 13 residues. The V and J ends lost 5 bases and 2 bases respectively, with 9 bases between them. CDR3 residues: CASSQSSNYGYTF. The CDR3 DNA follows: TGTGCCAGCAGTCAAAGCAGCAACTATGGCTACACCTTC.

This chain uses TRBV5-1 with TRBJ2-5; 7 bases match TRBD1. The CDR3 extends over 16 amino acids. Trimming removed 0 bases from V and 5 bases from J; junction bases left unmatched: 10. The germline V gene has CDR1 SGHRS and CDR2 YFSETQ. This chain's CDR3 is CASSLARGMDRETQYF. The CDR3 DNA sequence: TGCGCCAGCAGCTTGGCGAGGGGGATGGACAGGGAGACCCAGTACTTC.

This chain uses TRBV27 with TRBJ1-2; TRBD1 might be the D (5 bases). V gave up 1 base and J gave up 6 bases, with 15 bases separating them. The germline V gene encodes CDR1 MNHEY and CDR2 SMNVEV (reference sequence). The CDR3 runs 15 residues. DNA of the CDR3: TGTGCCAGCAGTTTATGGGCGGGGGAGAGGAATGGCTACACCTTC. Its protein is CASSLWAGERNGYTF.

The V and J genes are TRBV20-1 and TRBJ2-7; D tentatively reads TRBD1 or TRBD2 (6 bases each). Germline CDR1 DFQATT, CDR2 SNEGSKA (reference sequence). The CDR3 extends over 17 amino acids. V gave up 2 bases and J gave up 6 bases, with 26 bases separating them. CDR3 sequence (DNA): TGCAGTGCTAGATCAGAGACTAGTTTAGGGGGAGTAGGCGAGCAGTACTTC. Protein product: CSARSETSLGGVGEQYF.

The genes are TRBV3-1 and TRBJ2-3; D ambiguous. The CDR3 sequence is 17 residues long. Germline loops: CDR1 LGHDT, CDR2 YNNKEL (reference sequence). The V end lost 0 bases, the J end lost 3 bases, and 16 bases lay between the germline ends. CDR3 DNA sequence: TGTGCCAGCAGCCAAGACCTTTTAGCAGAGTGGACAGATACGCAGTATTTT. Protein sequence: CASSQDLLAEWTDTQYF.

The table lists this clonotype with a few counts. The chain is built from TRBV5-1 and TRBJ2-7, with D unresolved. The germline V gene encodes CDR1 SGHRS and CDR2 YFSETQ. The CDR3 totals 12 residues. The V end was cut by 5 bases, the J end by 0 bases, with 6 bases between. This chain's CDR3 is CASRRSSYEQYF. CDR3 bases: TGCGCCAGCAGAAGAAGCTCCTACGAGCAGTACTTC.

CDR3 in DNA: TGTGCCAGCAGCAACCGGACGTGGGCAAACACCGGGGAGCTGTTTTTT. As protein: CASSNRTWANTGELFF. The chain joins TRBV7-8 to TRBJ2-2, with D unresolved. V was clipped by 5 bases and J by 2 bases, with 15 bases between them. The CDR3 has 16 residues. CDR1 and CDR2 (germline): SGHVS, FQNEAQ.

This chain connects TRBV7-9 to TRBJ2-7; D call uncertain. The CDR3 covers 15 residues. CDR1 and CDR2 from the germline V gene are SEHNR and FQNEAQ (reference sequence). Trimming took 5 bases from V and 1 from J, leaving 15 bases between them. CDR3 amino acids: CASSHARVESYEQYF. The CDR3, as DNA: TGTGCCAGCAGCCACGCCCGAGTGGAGTCCTACGAGCAGTACTTC.

The chain recombines TRBV21-1 with TRBJ2-1; TRBD1 is taken as the D call from the table, unchecked against the DNA. TRBV21-1 is labeled a pseudogene. The CDR3 has 19 residues. The CDR3 nucleotides read TGTGCCAGCAGTAAGACAGGGTACAGCAATAAAAAATACTACAATGAGCAGTTCTTC. Translation: CASSKTGYSNKKYYNEQFF.

This clonotype was observed a few times. The V and J genes are TRBV7-2 and TRBJ2-4; 14 bases agree with TRBD2. Germline loops: CDR1 SGHTA, CDR2 FQGNSA. V was pared by 5 bases and J by 7 bases, with 10 bases of the junction left unmatched. The CDR3 totals 17 residues. The CDR3 nucleotides are TGTGCCAGCAGCAGGACCGGGACTAGCGGGAGTACGAACATTCAGTACTTC. Its protein product is CASSRTGTSGSTNIQYF.

This clonotype has more than one count but fewer than ten. The chain joins TRBV20-1 to TRBJ1-5; D unclear. Germline V CDR1 and CDR2: DFQATT, SNEGSKA (reference sequence). The CDR3 is 12 residues long. The V gene lost 5 bases and the J gene lost 6 bases, with 11 bases spanning the gap. As DNA, the CDR3 is TGCAGTGCTGGCCGCATCAGTCAGCCCCAGCATTTT. Translation gives CSAGRISQPQHF.

The chain employs TRBV7-2 and TRBJ2-3; D may match TRBD1 or TRBD2 (5 bases each). The CDR3 is 15 residues long. Trimming took 1 base from V and 2 from J, leaving 10 bases between them. Germline loops: CDR1 SGHTA, CDR2 FQGNSA. Written as DNA, the CDR3 is TGTGCCAGCAGCTTAGGGGGGATTGACACAGATACGCAGTATTTT. This gives the protein CASSLGGIDTDTQYF.